Below are 21 T cell receptor beta chains sequenced from a single sample in a study of blood T cell repertoires in COVID-19. Sequenced by immunoSEQ multiplex PCR; TCRdb stores in-frame clones only, minus some. The data contain 80,000 to 100,000 clones, around 75% of them singletons. The specimen sequenced was peripheral blood. The source of these receptors is a man between 65 and 85 years old with acute or convalescent COVID-19.

The chain recombines TRBV6-2 or TRBV6-3 with TRBJ2-5; D not resolved. Germline lookup yields CDR1 MNHEY and CDR2 SVGEGT. Trimming cost V 0 bases and J 0 bases, with 11 bases left between them. The CDR3 has 16 amino acids. CDR3 DNA sequence: TGTGCCAGCAGTTACTCGCCTGGGCCGGACCAAGAGACCCAGTACTTC. Its protein is CASSYSPGPDQETQYF.

This sequence joins TRBV23-1 and TRBJ2-7; no clear D gene. TRBV23-1 is an ORF; its function is uncertain. V lost 0 bases, J lost 0 bases, and 15 bases lay in between. The CDR3 spans 17 residues. The CDR3 spells CASSQSIPGLSSYEQYF. The CDR3 bases are TGCGCCAGCAGTCAATCTATTCCAGGTCTTAGCTCCTACGAGCAGTACTTC.

The chain is built from TRBV5-1 and TRBJ2-1; D might be TRBD1 (5 bases). V lost 7 bases and J 4 bases, leaving 18 bases between the germline ends. The CDR3 spans 15 residues. CDR1 SGHRS and CDR2 YFSETQ come from the germline V gene. Here the CDR3 DNA reads TGCGCCAGCGGCGGACAAGGTTCCTTATACAATGAGCAGTTCTTC. Translation gives CASGGQGSLYNEQFF.

The V and J genes are TRBV11-3 and TRBJ2-3, with 8 bases that match TRBD1. Germline loops: CDR1 SGHNT, CDR2 YENEEA. Trimming at V came to 4 bases and at J to 5 bases, leaving 5 bases not matched to a gene. The CDR3 length is 14 residues. This chain's CDR3 is CASSSDRVEDTQYF. In DNA, the CDR3 is TGTGCCAGCAGCTCGGACAGGGTGGAAGATACGCAGTATTTT.

The V and J genes are TRBV28 and TRBJ1-2; the match to TRBD1 covers 10 bases. Unmatched junction bases numbered 13, after V lost 6 bases and J lost 3 bases. The CDR3 is made up of 17 amino acids. Germline V gives CDR1 MDHEN, CDR2 SYDVKM. The CDR3 loop reads CASSDPGQGFRDYGYTF. The CDR3 bases are TGTGCCAGCAGCGATCCGGGACAGGGGTTCCGGGACTATGGCTACACCTTC.

This clone was seen just once. The chain joins TRBV3-1 (or the pseudogene TRBV3-2) to TRBJ2-3, with D unresolved. CDR1 LGHDT and CDR2 YNNKEL come from the germline V gene (reference sequence). The CDR3 contains 12 residues. V lost 2 bases, J lost 4 bases, and 4 bases lay in between. The CDR3 loop is CASSQIADTQYF. Here the CDR3 DNA reads TGTGCCAGCAGCCAAATAGCAGATACGCAGTATTTT.

The rearrangement links TRBV28 to TRBJ2-4; D possibly corresponds to TRBD2 (6 bases). Germline V gene sequence: CDR1 MDHEN, CDR2 SYDVKM. The CDR3 has 15 amino acids. V lost 4 bases to trimming and J lost 1 base, with 11 bases between them. CDR3: CASSSGDRAKNIQYF. The CDR3 DNA follows: TGTGCCAGCAGTTCGGGAGATCGGGCCAAAAACATTCAGTACTTC.

The V call is TRBV11-3, the J call TRBJ2-3, with TRBD1 as a possible D gene (5 bases). Germline loops: CDR1 SGHNT, CDR2 YENEEA. This CDR3 comprises 13 residues. Trimming stripped 1 base from V and 4 bases from J, with 6 bases between. The CDR3 here is CASSLVGADTQYF. The CDR3 DNA follows: TGTGCCAGCAGCTTAGTAGGGGCAGATACGCAGTATTTT.

The rearrangement joins TRBV10-2 to TRBJ2-7; 8 bases agree with TRBD1. J gave up 5 bases and V 3 bases, and 9 bases lay outside the gene matches. There are 15 residues in the CDR3. Germline V gene lookup returns CDR1 WSHSY and CDR2 SAAADI. Written as DNA, the CDR3 is TGCGCCAGCAGTGACCAGGACAGGGCTAGGGACGAGCAGTACTTC. Translating gives CASSDQDRARDEQYF.

The genes are TRBV20-1 and TRBJ2-7, with D possibly TRBD1 on 7 matching bases. There are 13 residues in the CDR3. The V gene's germline CDR1 is DFQATT and CDR2 SNEGSKA (reference sequence). Trimming pared 3 bases from V and 2 bases from J, leaving 11 bases between. CDR3: CSASQGGTYEQYF. The DNA for the CDR3 is TGCAGTGCTAGTCAGGGGGGTACCTACGAGCAGTACTTC.

The chain uses TRBV18 and TRBJ1-3; D remains ambiguous. Germline assignment: CDR1 KGHSH and CDR2 LQKENI. V was clipped by 0 bases and J by 2 bases, with 8 bases between them. The CDR3 is 15 amino acids. CDR3 sequence: CASSPPSIAGNTIYF. The CDR3 DNA reads as TGTGCCAGCTCACCACCGTCCATAGCTGGAAACACCATATATTTT.

The CDR3 here is CASRQGTGTDPVTQYF. The CDR3 DNA reads as TGTGCCAGCAGACAAGGGACAGGGACCGACCCAGTTACGCAGTATTTT. The chain joins TRBV6-6 to TRBJ2-3; 9 bases match TRBD1. Germline trimming cut 6 bases from V and 8 bases from J; bases unmatched to any gene: 15. CDR1 and CDR2 (germline): MNHNY, SVGAGI (reference sequence). CDR3 size: 16 residues.

This clone was seen more than once but under ten times. At one of its ends the junction is not consistent with the germline gene, which may arise from a read error. The V gene is TRBV5-1, the J gene TRBJ1-1; possible D gene TRBD1, 5 bases. The CDR3 runs to 14 residues. Germline CDR1 is SGHRS and CDR2 is YFSETQ. CDR3 nucleotides: TGCGCCAGCAGCTATTTACCAGGGAACAATGAAGCTTTCTTT. This translates into CASSYLPGNNEAFF.

This chain connects TRBV15 to TRBJ1-5; D perhaps matches TRBD1 (6 bases). Trimming removed 3 bases at V and 7 bases at J, with 13 bases between. Germline lookup yields CDR1 LNHNV and CDR2 YYDKDF (reference sequence). The CDR3 spans 14 residues. CDR3 DNA sequence: TGTGCCACCAGCAGGGGGGGGCTGGACCAGCCCCAGCATTTT. This codes for CATSRGGLDQPQHF.

The J gene is TRBJ2-5, the V gene TRBV11-3, with 8 bases fitting TRBD1. This CDR3 is 16 amino acids long. CDR1 and CDR2 (germline): SGHNT, YENEEA. V lost 5 bases, J lost 1 base, and 9 bases stayed unmatched. CDR3 sequence reads: CASSPGTGRTQETQYF. The CDR3 DNA is TGTGCCAGCAGCCCGGGGACAGGCCGTACCCAAGAGACCCAGTACTTC.

This chain links TRBV4-3 with TRBJ1-4, with 7 positions matching TRBD1. The V gene's germline CDR1 is LGHNA and CDR2 YSLEER. V was pared by 5 bases and J by 3 bases, with 9 bases of the junction left unmatched. The CDR3 totals 16 residues. CDR3 sequence reads: CASSMGTGTANEKLFF. Here the CDR3 DNA reads TGCGCCAGCAGCATGGGGACCGGGACAGCTAATGAAAAACTGTTTTTT.

This clone was recorded a few times. This chain uses TRBV7-8 with TRBJ1-4; 8 positions agree with TRBD1. Germline V gene lookup returns CDR1 SGHVS and CDR2 FQNEAQ. V trimming: 3 bases; J trimming: 8 bases; junction bases outside the gene matches: 8. The CDR3 totals 15 residues. CDR3 residues: CASSFGQGIKEKLFF. CDR3 DNA: TGTGCCAGCAGCTTCGGACAGGGAATTAAGGAAAAACTGTTTTTT.

The chain recombines TRBV28 with TRBJ1-5; possibly TRBD1 for D (6 bases). The CDR3 length is 12 residues. Germline CDR1 is MDHEN and CDR2 is SYDVKM. V dropped 8 bases and J dropped 5 bases, with 10 bases sitting between them. The CDR3 nucleotides are TGTGCCAGCGGGGGGGCGCATCAGCCCCAGCATTTT. It codes for CASGGAHQPQHF.

This sequence joins TRBV11-2 and TRBJ2-1, with D perhaps matching TRBD1 (6 bases). In germline, CDR1 is SGHAT, CDR2 FQNNGV. The CDR3 is 15 residues long. The V and J ends lost 2 bases and 4 bases respectively, with 12 bases between them. CDR3 in DNA: TGTGCCAGCAGCTTAAGTTCAGGGGATTACAATGAGCAGTTCTTC. Translation gives CASSLSSGDYNEQFF.

This clone showed up just once. This chain links TRBV9 with TRBJ2-3; no definite D call. The CDR3 has 11 amino acids. Trimming took 3 bases from V and 5 from J, leaving 4 bases between them. Germline CDR1 and CDR2: SGDLS and YYNGEE. This chain's CDR3 is CASSDGDTQYF. CDR3 sequence (DNA): TGTGCCAGCAGCGACGGAGATACGCAGTATTTT.

This clone was observed a single time. V is TRBV19 and J is TRBJ1-6; D remains unclear. The CDR3 covers 17 residues. V shed 7 bases and J shed 0 bases, with 16 bases lying between them. Looked up from germline, CDR1 is LNHDA and CDR2 is SQIVND (reference sequence). The CDR3 DNA reads TGTGCCAGTAATCGTCTCGCGGGGAGCTCCTATAATTCACCCCTCCACTTT. It codes for CASNRLAGSSYNSPLHF.